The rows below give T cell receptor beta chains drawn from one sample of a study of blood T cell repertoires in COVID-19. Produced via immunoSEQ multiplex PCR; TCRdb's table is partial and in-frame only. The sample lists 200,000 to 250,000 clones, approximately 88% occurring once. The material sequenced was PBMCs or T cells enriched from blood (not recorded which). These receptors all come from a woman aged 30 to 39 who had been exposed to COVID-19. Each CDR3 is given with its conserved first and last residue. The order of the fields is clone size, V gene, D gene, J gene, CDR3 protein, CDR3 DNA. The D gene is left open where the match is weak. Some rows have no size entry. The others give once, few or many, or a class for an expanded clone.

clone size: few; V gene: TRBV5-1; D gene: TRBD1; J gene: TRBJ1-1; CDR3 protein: CASSLMTGKDAFF; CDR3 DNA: TGCGCCAGCAGCTTGATGACAGGGAAGGATGCTTTCTTT
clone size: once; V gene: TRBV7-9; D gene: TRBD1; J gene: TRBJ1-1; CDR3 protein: CASSFPSGGTVNTEAFF; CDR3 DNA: TGTGCCAGCAGCTTCCCGTCCGGAGGGACAGTGAACACTGAAGCTTTCTTT
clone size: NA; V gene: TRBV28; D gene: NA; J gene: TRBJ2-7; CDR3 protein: CASSRSYEQYF; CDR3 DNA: TGTGCCAGCAGCCGCTCCTACGAGCAGTACTTC
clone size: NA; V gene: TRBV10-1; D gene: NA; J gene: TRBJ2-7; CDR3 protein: CASSEGGSRYF; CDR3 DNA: TGCGCCAGCAGTGAGGGGGGCTCCCGGTACTTC
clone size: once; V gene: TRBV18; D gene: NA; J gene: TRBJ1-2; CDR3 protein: CASSPGSGQLAITF; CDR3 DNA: TGTGCCAGCTCACCAGGCTCGGGACAATTGGCAATTACCTTC
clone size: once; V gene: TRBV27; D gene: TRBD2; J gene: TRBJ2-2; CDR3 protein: CASSLRLAASNTGELFF; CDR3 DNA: TGTGCCAGCAGTTTAAGGCTAGCGGCTTCGAACACCGGGGAGCTGTTTTTT
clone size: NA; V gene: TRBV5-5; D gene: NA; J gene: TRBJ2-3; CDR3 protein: CASSLVTGYTDTQYF; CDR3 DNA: TGTGCCAGCAGCTTGGTTACAGGATACACAGATACGCAGTATTTT
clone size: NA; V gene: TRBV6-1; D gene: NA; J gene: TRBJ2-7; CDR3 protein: CASSETGRGYEQYF; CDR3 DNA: TGTGCCAGCAGTGAGACAGGGCGGGGCTACGAGCAGTACTTC
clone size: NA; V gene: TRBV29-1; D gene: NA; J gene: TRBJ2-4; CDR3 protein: CSVETGPAKNIQYF; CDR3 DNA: TGCAGCGTTGAAACAGGTCCAGCCAAAAACATTCAGTACTTC
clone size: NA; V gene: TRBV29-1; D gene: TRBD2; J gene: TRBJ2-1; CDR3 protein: CSVEVAGGPRNEQFF; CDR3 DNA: TGCAGCGTTGAGGTAGCGGGAGGGCCTCGGAATGAGCAGTTCTTC
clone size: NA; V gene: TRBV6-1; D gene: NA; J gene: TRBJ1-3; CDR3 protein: CASSEAWQGSGNTIYF; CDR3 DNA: TGTGCCAGCAGTGAAGCCTGGCAGGGCTCTGGAAACACCATATATTTT
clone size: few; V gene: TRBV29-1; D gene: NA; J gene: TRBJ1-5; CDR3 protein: CSVGFGVDSNQPQHF; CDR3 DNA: TGCAGCGTTGGATTCGGGGTGGATAGCAATCAGCCCCAGCATTTT
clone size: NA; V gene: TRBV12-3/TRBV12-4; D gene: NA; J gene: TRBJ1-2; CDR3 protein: CASSLGTYGYTF; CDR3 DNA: TGTGCCAGCAGTTTAGGGACTTATGGCTACACCTTC
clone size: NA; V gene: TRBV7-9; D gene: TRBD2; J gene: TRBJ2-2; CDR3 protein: CASINPGRAATGELFF; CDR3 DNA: TGTGCCAGCATCAACCCAGGGAGGGCCGCCACCGGGGAGCTGTTTTTT
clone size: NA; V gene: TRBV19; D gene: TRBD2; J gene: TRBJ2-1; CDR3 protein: CASPTSGSSYNEQFF; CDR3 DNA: TGTGCCAGTCCTACTAGCGGGAGCTCCTACAATGAGCAGTTCTTC
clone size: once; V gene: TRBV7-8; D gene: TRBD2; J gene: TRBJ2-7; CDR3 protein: CASSLSGGEQYF; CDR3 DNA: TGTGCCAGCAGCCTGTCGGGGGGCGAGCAGTACTTC
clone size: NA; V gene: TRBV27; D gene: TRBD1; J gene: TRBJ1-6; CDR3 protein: CASSALIGQGNSPLHF; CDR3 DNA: TGTGCCAGCAGCGCCTTAATAGGACAGGGAAATTCACCCCTCCACTTT
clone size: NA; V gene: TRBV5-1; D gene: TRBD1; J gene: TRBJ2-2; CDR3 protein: CASQQGGTGELFF; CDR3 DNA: TGCGCCAGTCAACAGGGGGGCACCGGGGAGCTGTTTTTT
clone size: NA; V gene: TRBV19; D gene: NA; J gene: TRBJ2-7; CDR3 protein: CASSRQVPPYEQYF; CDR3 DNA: TGTGCCAGTAGCCGACAAGTACCTCCGTACGAGCAGTACTTC
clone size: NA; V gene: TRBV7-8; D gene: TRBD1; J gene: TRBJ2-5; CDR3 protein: CASSLGQGDTETQYF; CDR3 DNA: TGTGCCAGCAGCTTAGGACAGGGGGATACGGAGACCCAGTACTTC
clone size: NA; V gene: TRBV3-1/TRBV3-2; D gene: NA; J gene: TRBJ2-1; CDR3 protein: CASSLTADEQFF; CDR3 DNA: TGTGCCAGCAGCCTTACAGCAGATGAGCAGTTCTTC
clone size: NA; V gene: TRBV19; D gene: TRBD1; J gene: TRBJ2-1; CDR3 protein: CASSIVGTGARNEQFF; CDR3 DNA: TGTGCCAGTAGTATAGTAGGGACAGGGGCTCGCAATGAGCAGTTCTTC
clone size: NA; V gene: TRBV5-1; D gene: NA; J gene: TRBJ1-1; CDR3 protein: CASSLESPNTEAFF; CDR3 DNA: TGCGCCAGCAGCTTGGAAAGCCCCAACACTGAAGCTTTCTTT
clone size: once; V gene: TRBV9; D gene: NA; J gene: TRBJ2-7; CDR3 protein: CASSVGFGGLYEQYF; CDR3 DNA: TGTGCCAGCAGCGTAGGATTCGGGGGGCTGTACGAGCAGTACTTC
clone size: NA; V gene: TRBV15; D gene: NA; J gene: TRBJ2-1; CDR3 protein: CATSRLGTAKHEQFF; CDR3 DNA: TGTGCCACCAGCAGACTCGGGACTGCTAAACATGAGCAGTTCTTC
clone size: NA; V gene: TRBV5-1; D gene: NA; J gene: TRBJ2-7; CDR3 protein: CASSSSQDSYEQYF; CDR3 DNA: TGCGCCAGCAGCTCTTCACAGGACTCCTACGAGCAGTACTTC
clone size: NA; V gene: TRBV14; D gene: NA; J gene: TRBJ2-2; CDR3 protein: CASSLGTPTGELFF; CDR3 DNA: TGTGCCAGCAGCCTGGGGACTCCCACCGGGGAGCTGTTTTTT
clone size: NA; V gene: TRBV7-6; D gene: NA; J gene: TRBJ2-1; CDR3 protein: CASSHHLFGGLNEQFF; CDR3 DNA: TGTGCCAGCAGCCACCACCTTTTCGGAGGGCTTAATGAGCAGTTCTTC
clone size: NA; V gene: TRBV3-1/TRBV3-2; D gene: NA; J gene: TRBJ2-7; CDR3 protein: CASSQDRGGQYRYEQYF; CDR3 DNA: TGTGCCAGCAGCCAAGATCGGGGAGGCCAGTACAGGTACGAGCAGTACTTC
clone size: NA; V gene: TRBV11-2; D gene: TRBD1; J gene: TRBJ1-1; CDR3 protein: CASSLPRDSLDTEAFF; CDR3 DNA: TGTGCCAGCAGCTTACCCCGGGACAGCCTTGACACTGAAGCTTTCTTT
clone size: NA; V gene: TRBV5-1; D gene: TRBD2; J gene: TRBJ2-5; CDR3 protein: CASSLVTGRSRETQYF; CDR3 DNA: TGCGCCAGCAGCTTGGTGACCGGGAGGAGTAGAGAGACCCAGTACTTC
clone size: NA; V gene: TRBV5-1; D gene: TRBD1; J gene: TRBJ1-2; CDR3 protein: CASRADRANYGYTF; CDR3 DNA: TGCGCCAGCCGCGCAGACAGGGCTAACTATGGCTACACCTTC
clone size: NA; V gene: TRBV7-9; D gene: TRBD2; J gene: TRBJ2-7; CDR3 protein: CASSWTSGRVYEQYF; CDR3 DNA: TGTGCCAGCAGCTGGACTAGCGGGAGGGTCTACGAGCAGTACTTC
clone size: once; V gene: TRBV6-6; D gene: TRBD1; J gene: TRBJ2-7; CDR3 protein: CVSSPKPPTGSGGVSYEQYF; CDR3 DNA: TGTGTCAGCAGTCCGAAACCTCCGACAGGGTCAGGCGGAGTATCCTACGAGCAGTACTTC
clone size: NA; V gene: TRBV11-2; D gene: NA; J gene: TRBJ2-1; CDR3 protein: CASSQNSASSYNEQFF; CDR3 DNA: TGTGCCAGCAGCCAGAATAGCGCGAGCTCCTACAATGAGCAGTTCTTC
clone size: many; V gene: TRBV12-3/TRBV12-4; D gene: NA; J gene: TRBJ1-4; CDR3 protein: CASSRTDEKLFF; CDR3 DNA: TGTGCCAGCAGTCGGACAGATGAAAAACTGTTTTTT
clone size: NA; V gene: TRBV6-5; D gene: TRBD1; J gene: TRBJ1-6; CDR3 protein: CASSLTGGDNSPLHF; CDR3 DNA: TGTGCCAGCAGTTTAACAGGGGGCGATAATTCACCCCTCCACTTT
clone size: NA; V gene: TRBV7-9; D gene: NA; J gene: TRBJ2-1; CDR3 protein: CASSLVADEQFF; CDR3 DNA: TGTGCCAGCAGCTTAGTGGCTGATGAGCAGTTCTTC
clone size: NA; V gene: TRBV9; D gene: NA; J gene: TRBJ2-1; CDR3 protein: CASSVSLLNEQFF; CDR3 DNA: TGTGCCAGCAGCGTATCTTTGTTAAATGAGCAGTTCTTC
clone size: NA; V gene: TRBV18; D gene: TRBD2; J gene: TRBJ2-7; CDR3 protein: CASSPSGLAGAHEQYF; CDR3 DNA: TGTGCCAGCTCACCTTCTGGACTAGCGGGAGCTCACGAGCAGTACTTC
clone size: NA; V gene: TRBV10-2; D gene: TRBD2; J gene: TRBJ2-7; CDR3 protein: CASSQSGTSGSRNPSSYEQYF; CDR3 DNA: TGCGCCAGCAGTCAGTCCGGGACTAGCGGGAGTAGGAACCCCAGCTCCTACGAGCAGTACTTC
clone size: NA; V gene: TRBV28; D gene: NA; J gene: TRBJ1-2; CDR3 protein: CASSSGQANYGYTF; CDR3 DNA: TGTGCCAGCAGTTCTGGCCAAGCTAACTATGGCTACACCTTC
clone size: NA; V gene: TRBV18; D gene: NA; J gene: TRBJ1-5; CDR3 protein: CASSPLAGTPLGAQHF; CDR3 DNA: TGTGCCAGCTCACCACTCGCAGGAACCCCATTAGGGGCCCAGCATTTT
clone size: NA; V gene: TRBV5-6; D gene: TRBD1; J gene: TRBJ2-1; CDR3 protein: CASRQGTRGLFF; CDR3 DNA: TGTGCCAGCAGGCAGGGGACAAGGGGGCTTTTCTTC
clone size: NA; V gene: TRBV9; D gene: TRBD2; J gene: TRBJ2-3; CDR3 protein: CASSPTSAYTDTQYF; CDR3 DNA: TGTGCCAGCAGCCCTACTAGCGCCTACACAGATACGCAGTATTTT
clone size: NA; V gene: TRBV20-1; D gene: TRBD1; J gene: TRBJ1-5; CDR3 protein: CSASQGAGQPQHF; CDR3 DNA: TGCAGTGCCAGTCAGGGGGCAGGGCAGCCCCAGCATTTT
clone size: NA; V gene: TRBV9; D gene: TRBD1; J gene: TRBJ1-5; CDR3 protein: CASSVGQGSYQPQHF; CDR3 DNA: TGTGCCAGCAGCGTGGGACAGGGGTCCTATCAGCCCCAGCATTTT